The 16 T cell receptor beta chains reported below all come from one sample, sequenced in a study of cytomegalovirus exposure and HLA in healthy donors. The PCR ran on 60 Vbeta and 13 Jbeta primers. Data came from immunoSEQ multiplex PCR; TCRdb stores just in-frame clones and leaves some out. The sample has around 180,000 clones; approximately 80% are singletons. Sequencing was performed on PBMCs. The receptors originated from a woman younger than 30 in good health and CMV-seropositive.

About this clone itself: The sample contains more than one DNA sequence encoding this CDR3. The CDR3 nucleotides read TGTGCCAGCAGCTTGGCGGGGGGTGCAGATACGCAGTATTTT. Encoded protein: CASSLAGGADTQYF. The V call is TRBV7-3, the J call TRBJ2-3; 8 nucleotides line up with TRBD2. Per the germline V gene, CDR1 is SGHTA and CDR2 is FQGTGA. CDR3 size: 14 residues. The junction had 3 bases not matched to a gene; V was cut back by 3 bases and J by 4 bases.

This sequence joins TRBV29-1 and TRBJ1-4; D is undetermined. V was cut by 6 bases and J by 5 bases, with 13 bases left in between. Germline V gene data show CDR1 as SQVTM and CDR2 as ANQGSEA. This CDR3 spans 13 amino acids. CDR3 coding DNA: TGCAGCGTCCTCCCTCGTGCGAATGAAAAACTGTTTTTT. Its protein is CSVLPRANEKLFF.

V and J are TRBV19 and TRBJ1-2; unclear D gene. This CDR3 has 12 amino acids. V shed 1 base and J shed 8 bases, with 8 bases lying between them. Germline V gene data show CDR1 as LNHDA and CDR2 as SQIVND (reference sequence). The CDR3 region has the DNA TGTGCCAGTAGTATAGGGACTAAAGGCTACACCTTC. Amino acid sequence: CASSIGTKGYTF.

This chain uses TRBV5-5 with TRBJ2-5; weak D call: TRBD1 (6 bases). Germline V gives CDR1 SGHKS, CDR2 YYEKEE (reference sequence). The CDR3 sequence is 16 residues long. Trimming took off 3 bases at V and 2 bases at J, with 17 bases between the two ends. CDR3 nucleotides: TGTGCCAGCAGCTCCAAGACGAGAGACAGGCAAGAGACCCAGTACTTC. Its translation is CASSSKTRDRQETQYF.

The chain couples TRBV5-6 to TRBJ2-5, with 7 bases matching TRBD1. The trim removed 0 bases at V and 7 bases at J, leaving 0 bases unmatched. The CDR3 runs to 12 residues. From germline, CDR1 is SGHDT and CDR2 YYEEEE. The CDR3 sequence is CASSLGQGTQYF. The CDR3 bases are TGTGCCAGCAGCTTGGGACAGGGGACCCAGTACTTC. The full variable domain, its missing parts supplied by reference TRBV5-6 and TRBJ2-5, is DAGVTQSPTHLIKTRGQQVTLRCSPKSGHDTVSWYQQALGQGPQFIFQYYEEEERQRGNFPDRFSGHQFPNYSSELNVNALLLGDSALYLCASSLGQGTQYFGPGTRLLVL.

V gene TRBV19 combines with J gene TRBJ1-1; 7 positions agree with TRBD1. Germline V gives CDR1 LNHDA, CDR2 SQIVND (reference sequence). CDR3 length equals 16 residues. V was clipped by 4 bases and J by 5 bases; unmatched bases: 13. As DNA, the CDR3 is TGTGCCAGTAGTACCAGACAGGGTGTTGTTATAACTGAAGCTTTCTTT. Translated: CASSTRQGVVITEAFF.

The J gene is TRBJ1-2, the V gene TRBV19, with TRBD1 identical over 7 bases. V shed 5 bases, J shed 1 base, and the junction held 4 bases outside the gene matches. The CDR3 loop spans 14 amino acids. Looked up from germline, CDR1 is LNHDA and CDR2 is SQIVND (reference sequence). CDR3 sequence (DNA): TGTGCCAGTAGTCTTCGACAGGGTAACTATGGCTACACCTTC. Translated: CASSLRQGNYGYTF.

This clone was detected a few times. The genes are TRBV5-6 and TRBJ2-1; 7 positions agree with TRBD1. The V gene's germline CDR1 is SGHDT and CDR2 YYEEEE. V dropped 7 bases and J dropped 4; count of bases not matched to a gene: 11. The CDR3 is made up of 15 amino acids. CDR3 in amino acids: CASGPPGTAYNEQFF. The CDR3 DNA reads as TGTGCCAGCGGCCCTCCCGGGACAGCTTACAATGAGCAGTTCTTC.

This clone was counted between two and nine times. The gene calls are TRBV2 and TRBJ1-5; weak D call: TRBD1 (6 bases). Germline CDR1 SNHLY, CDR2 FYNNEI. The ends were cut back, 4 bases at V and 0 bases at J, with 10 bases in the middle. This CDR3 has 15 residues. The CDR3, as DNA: TGTGCCAGCAGTGTCAGGGGCAATAGCAATCAGCCCCAGCATTTT. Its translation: CASSVRGNSNQPQHF. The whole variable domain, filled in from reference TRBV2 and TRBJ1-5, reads EPEVTQTPSHQVTQMGQEVILRCVPISNHLYFYWYRQILGQKVEFLVSFYNNEISEKSEIFDDQFSVERPDGSNFTLKIRSTKLEDSAMYFCASSVRGNSNQPQHFGDGTRLSIL.

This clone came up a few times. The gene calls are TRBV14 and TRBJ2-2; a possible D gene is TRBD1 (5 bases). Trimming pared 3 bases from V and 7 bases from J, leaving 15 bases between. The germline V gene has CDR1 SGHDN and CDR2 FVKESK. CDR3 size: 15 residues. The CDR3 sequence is CASSHRPGILGELFF. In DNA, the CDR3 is TGTGCCAGCAGCCACCGGCCAGGGATACTCGGGGAGCTGTTTTTT.

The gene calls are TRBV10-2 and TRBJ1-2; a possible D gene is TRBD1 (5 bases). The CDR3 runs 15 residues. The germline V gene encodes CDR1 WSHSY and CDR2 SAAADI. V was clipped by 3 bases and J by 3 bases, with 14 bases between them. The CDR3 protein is CASSDGAVVDYGYTF. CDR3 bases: TGCGCCAGCAGTGATGGGGCAGTTGTAGACTATGGCTACACCTTC.

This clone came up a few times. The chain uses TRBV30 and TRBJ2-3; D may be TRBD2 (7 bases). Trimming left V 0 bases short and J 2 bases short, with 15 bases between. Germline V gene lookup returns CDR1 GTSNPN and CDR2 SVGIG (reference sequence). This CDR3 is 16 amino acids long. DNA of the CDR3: TGTGCCTGGAGTGTACGCTACGGGGGGCTCACAGATACGCAGTATTTT. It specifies CAWSVRYGGLTDTQYF.

CDR3 DNA: TGTGCCAGCAGCGATAAGGGGAAGGGGCATAATGAGCAGTTCTTC. It is translated as CASSDKGKGHNEQFF. This chain uses TRBV7-9 with TRBJ2-1, with D maybe TRBD1 (5 bases). Between the trimmed V and J ends, which lost 5 bases and 7 bases, there was a span of 18 bases. The CDR3 is made up of 15 amino acids. The germline gives CDR1 SEHNR, CDR2 FQNEAQ (reference sequence). Variable domain in full (rest from reference TRBV7-9 and TRBJ2-1): DTGVSQNPRHKITKRGQNVTFRCDPISEHNRLYWYRQTLGQGPEFLTYFQNEAQLEKSRLLSDRFSAERPKGSFSTLEIQRTEQGDSAMYLCASSDKGKGHNEQFFGPGTRLTVL.

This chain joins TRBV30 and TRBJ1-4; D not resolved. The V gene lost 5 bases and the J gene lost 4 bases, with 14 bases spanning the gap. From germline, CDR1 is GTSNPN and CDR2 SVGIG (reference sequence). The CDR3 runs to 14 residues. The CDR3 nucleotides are TGTGCCTGGTCCCGGGGAGGAGATAATGAAAAACTGTTTTTT. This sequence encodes CAWSRGGDNEKLFF.

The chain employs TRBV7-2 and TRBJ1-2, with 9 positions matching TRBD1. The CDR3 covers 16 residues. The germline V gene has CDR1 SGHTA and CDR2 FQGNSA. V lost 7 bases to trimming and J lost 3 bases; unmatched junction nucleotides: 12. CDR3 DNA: TGTGCCAGCAAACTCTTCACAGGGGGCGAATACTATGGCTACACCTTC. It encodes CASKLFTGGEYYGYTF.

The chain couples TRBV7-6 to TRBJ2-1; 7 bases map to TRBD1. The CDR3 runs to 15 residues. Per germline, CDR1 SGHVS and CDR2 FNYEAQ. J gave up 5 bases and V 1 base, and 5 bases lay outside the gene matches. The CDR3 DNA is TGTGCCAGCAGCTTAGTCCGACAGGGAAACAATGAGCAGTTCTTC. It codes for CASSLVRQGNNEQFF.